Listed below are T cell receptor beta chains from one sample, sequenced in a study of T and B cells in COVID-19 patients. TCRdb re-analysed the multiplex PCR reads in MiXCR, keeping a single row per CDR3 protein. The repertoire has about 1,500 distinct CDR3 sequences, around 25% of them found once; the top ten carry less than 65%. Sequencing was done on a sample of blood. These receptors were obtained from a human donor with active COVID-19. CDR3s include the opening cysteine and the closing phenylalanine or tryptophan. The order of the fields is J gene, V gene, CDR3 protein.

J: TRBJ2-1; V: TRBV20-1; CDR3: CSASGSSINEQFF
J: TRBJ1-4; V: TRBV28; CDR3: CASSLWDTEKLFF
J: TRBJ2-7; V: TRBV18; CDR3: CASSTGTFYEQYF
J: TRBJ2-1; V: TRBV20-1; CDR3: CSASPGTGWGEQFF
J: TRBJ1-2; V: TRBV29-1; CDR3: CSVEKRDRGLGGYTF
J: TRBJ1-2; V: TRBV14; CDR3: CASAGQINYGYTF
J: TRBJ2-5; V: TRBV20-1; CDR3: CSARGVAGGRETQYF
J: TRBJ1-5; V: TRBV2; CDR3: CASLRTGSNQPQHF
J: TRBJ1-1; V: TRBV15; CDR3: CATSRDGAAEAFF
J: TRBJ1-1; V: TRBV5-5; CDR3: CASSWPKARTEAFF
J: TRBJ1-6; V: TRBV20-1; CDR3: CSATPYGNSYYNSPLHF
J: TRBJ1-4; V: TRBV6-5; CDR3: CASRTGGATNEKLFF
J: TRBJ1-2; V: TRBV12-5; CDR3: CASGLGVYGYTF
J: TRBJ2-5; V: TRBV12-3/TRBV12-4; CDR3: CASGRGSSRETQYF
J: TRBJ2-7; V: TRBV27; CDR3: CATSRQASYEQYF
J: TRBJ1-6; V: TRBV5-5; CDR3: CASSLAGDSYNSPLHF
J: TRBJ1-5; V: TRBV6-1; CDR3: CASSDIWGNQPQHF
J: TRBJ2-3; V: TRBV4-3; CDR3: CASSQGGLAGGVLDTQYF
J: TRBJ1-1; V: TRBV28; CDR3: CASSLYRLIAFF
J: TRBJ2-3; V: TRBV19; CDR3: CASSWDRGADTQYF
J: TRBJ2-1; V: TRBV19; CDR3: CASTPTSGGQYNEQFF
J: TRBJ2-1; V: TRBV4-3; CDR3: CASSQDYRASWNNEQFF